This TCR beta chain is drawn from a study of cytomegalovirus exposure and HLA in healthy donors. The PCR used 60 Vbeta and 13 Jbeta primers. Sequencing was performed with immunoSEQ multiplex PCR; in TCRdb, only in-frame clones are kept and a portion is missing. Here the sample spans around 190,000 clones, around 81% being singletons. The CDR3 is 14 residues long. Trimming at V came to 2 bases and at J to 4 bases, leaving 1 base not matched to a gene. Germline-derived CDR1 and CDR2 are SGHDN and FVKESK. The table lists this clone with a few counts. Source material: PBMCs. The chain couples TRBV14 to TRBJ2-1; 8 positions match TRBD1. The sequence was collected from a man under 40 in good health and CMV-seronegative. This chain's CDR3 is CASSQRTGYNEQFF. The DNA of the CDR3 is TGTGCCAGCAGCCAACGGACAGGGTACAATGAGCAGTTCTTC.